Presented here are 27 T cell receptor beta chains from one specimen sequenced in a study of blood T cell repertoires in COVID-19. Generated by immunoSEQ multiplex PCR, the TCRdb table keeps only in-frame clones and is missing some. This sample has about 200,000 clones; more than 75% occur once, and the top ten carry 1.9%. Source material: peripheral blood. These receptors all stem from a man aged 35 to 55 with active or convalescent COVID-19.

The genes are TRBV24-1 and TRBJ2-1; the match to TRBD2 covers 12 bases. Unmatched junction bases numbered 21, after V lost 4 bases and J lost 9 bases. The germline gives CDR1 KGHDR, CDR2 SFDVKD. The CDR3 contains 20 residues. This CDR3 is CATSEAGTVTGLAGTGEQFF. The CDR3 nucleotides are TGTGCCACCAGTGAGGCCGGGACAGTTACCGGACTAGCGGGAACAGGTGAGCAGTTCTTC.

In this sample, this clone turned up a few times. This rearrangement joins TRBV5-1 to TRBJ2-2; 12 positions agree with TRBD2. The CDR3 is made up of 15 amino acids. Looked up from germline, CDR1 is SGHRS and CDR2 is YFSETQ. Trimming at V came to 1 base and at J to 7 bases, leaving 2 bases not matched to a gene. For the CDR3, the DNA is TGCGCCAGCAGCTTGATGACTAGCGGGGGCGGGGAGCTGTTTTTT. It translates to CASSLMTSGGGELFF.

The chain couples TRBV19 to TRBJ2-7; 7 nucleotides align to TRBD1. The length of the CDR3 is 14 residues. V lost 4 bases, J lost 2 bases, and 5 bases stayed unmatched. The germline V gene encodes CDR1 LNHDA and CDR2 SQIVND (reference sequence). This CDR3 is CASSTWDSTYEQYF. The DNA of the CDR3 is TGTGCCAGTAGTACCTGGGACAGCACCTACGAGCAGTACTTC.

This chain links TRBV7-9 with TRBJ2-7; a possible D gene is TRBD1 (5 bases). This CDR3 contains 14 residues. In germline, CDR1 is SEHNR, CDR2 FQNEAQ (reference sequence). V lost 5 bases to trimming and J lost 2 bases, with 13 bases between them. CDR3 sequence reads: CASSHSAGTYEQYF. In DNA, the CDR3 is TGTGCCAGCAGCCATTCTGCAGGGACCTACGAGCAGTACTTC.

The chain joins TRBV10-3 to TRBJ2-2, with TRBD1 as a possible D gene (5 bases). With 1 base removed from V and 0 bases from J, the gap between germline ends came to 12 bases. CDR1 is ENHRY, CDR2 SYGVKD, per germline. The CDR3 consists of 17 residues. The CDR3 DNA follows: TGTGCCATCAGTGAGTTGAGGACACCTGCGAACACCGGGGAGCTGTTTTTT. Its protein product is CAISELRTPANTGELFF.

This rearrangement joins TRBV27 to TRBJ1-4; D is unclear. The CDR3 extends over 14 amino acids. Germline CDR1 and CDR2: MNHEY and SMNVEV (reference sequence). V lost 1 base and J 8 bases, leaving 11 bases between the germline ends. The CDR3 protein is CASSLLAGGEKLFF. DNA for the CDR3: TGTGCCAGCAGTTTATTAGCCGGAGGCGAAAAACTGTTTTTT. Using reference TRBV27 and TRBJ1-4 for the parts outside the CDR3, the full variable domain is EAQVTQNPRYLITVTGKKLTVTCSQNMNHEYMSWYRQDPGLGLRQIYYSMNVEVTDKGDVPEGYKVSRKEKRNFPLILESPSPNQTSLYFCASSLLAGGEKLFFGSGTQLSVL.

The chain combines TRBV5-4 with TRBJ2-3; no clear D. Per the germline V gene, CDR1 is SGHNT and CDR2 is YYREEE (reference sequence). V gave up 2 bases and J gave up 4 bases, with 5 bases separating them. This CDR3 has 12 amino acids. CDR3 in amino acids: CASSFQSDTQYF. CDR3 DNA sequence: TGTGCCAGCAGCTTCCAGTCAGATACGCAGTATTTT.

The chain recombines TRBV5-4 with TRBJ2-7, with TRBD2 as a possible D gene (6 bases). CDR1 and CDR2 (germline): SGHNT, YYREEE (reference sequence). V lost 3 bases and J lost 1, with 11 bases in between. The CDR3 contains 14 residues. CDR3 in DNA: TGTGCCAGCAGCTCGGGACTGTTATCCTACGAGCAGTACTTC. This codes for CASSSGLLSYEQYF. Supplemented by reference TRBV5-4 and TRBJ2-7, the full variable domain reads ETGVTQSPTHLIKTRGQQVTLRCSSQSGHNTVSWYQQALGQGPQFIFQYYREEENGRGNFPPRFSGLQFPNYSSELNVNALELDDSALYLCASSSGLLSYEQYFGPGTRLTVT.

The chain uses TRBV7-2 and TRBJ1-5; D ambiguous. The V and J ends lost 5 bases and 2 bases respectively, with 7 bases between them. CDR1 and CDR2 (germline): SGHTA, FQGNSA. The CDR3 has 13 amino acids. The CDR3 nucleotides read TGTGCCAGCAGCGTACCGGGCAATCAGCCCCAGCATTTT. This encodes CASSVPGNQPQHF.

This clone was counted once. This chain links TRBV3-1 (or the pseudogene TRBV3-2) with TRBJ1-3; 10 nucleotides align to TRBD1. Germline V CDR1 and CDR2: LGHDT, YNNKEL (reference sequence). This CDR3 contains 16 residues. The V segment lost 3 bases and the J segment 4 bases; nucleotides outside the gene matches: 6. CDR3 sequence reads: CASSHLWTGGGNTIYF. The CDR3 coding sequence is TGTGCCAGCAGCCATCTTTGGACAGGGGGAGGAAACACCATATATTTT.

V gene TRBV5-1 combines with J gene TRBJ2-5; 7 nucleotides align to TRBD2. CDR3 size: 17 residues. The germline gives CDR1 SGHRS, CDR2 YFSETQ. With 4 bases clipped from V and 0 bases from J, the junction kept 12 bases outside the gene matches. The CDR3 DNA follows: TGCGCCAGCAGCCAAAGTAGCGGGTCTGAGTACCAAGAGACCCAGTACTTC. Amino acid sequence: CASSQSSGSEYQETQYF.

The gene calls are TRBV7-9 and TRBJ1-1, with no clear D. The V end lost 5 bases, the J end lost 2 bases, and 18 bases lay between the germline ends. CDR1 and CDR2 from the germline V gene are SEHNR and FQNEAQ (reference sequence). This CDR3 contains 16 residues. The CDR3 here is CASSPVAFSANTEAFF. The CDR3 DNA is TGTGCCAGCAGCCCCGTAGCTTTCTCCGCTAACACTGAAGCTTTCTTT. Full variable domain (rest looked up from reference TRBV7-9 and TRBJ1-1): DTGVSQNPRHKITKRGQNVTFRCDPISEHNRLYWYRQTLGQGPEFLTYFQNEAQLEKSRLLSDRFSAERPKGSFSTLEIQRTEQGDSAMYLCASSPVAFSANTEAFFGQGTRLTVV.

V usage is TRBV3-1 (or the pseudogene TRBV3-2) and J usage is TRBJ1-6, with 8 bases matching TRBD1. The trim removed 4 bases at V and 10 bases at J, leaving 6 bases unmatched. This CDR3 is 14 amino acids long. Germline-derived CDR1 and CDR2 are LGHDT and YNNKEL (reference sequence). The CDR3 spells CASSLGQGGSPLHF. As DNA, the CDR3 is TGTGCCAGCAGCCTTGGACAGGGAGGGTCACCCCTCCACTTT.

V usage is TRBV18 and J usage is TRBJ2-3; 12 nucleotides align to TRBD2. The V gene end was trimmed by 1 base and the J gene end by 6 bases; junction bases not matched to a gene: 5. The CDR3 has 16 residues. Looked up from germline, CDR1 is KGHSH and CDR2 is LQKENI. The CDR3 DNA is TGTGCCAGCTCACCACGACTAGCGGGAGATTATGATACGCAGTATTTT. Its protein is CASSPRLAGDYDTQYF. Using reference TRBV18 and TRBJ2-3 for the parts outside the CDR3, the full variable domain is NAGVMQNPRHLVRRRGQEARLRCSPMKGHSHVYWYRQLPEEGLKFMVYLQKENIIDESGMPKERFSAEFPKEGPSILRIQQVVRGDSAAYFCASSPRLAGDYDTQYFGPGTRLTVL.

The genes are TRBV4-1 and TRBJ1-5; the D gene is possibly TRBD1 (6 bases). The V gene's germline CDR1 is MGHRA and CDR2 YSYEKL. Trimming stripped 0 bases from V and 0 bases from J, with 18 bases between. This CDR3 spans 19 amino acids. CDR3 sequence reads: CASSQESHRVGSSNQPQHF. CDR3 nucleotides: TGCGCCAGCAGCCAAGAAAGTCACAGGGTAGGAAGTAGCAATCAGCCCCAGCATTTT.

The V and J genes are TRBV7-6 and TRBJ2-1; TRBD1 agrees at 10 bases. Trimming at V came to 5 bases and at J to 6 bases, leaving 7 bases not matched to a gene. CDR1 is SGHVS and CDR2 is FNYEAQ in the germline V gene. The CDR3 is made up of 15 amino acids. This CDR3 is CASSIDRGLINEQFF. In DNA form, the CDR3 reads TGTGCCAGCAGCATTGACAGGGGGCTAATCAATGAGCAGTTCTTC.

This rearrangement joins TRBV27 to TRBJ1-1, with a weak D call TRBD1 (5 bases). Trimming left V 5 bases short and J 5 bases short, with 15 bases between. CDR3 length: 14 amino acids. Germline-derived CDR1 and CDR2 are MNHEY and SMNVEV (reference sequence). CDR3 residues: CASSPRGGRTEAFF. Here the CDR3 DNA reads TGTGCCAGCAGTCCCCGGGGGGGGAGGACTGAAGCTTTCTTT.

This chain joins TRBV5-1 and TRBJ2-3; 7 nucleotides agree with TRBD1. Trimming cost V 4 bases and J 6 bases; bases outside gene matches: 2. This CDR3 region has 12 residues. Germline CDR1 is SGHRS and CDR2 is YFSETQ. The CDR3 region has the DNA TGCGCCAGCAGCCTGACAGGGGATACGCAGTATTTT. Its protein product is CASSLTGDTQYF.

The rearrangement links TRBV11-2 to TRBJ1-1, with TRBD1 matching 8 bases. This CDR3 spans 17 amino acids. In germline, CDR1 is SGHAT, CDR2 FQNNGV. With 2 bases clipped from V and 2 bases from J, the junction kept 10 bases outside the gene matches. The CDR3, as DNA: TGTGCCAGCAGCTTACCCCGCGAAGGACAGGGTAACACTGAAGCTTTCTTT. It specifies CASSLPREGQGNTEAFF.

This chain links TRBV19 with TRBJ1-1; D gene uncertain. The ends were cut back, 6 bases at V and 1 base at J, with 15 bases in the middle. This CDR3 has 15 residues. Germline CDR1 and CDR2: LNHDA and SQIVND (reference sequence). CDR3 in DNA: TGTGCCAGTAGCACCGTACATAGCAGGAACACTGAAGCTTTCTTT. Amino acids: CASSTVHSRNTEAFF.

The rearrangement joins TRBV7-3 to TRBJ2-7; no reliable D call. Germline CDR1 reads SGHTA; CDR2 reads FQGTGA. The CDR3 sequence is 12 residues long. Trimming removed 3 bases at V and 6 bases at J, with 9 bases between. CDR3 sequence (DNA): TGTGCCAGCAGCTTCGCGGCTGGCGAGCAGTACTTC. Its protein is CASSFAAGEQYF.

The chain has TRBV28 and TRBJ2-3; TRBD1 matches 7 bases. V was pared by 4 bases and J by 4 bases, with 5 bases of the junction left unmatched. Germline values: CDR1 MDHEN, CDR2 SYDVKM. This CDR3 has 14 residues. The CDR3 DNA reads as TGTGCCAGCAGTTCGGGACAGCTCCCAGATACGCAGTATTTT. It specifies CASSSGQLPDTQYF.

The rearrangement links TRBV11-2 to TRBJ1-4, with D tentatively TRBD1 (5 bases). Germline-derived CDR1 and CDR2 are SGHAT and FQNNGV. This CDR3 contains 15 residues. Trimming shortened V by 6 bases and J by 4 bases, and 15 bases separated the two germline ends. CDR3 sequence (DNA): TGTGCCAGCAGGCGTACAGGCGTCTTTAATGAAAAACTGTTTTTT. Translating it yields CASRRTGVFNEKLFF.

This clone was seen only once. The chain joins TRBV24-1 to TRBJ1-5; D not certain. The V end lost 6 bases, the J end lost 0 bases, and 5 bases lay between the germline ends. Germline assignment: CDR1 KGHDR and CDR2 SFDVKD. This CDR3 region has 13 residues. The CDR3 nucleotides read TGTGCCACCAGTCAGAATAGCAATCAGCCCCAGCATTTT. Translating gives CATSQNSNQPQHF.

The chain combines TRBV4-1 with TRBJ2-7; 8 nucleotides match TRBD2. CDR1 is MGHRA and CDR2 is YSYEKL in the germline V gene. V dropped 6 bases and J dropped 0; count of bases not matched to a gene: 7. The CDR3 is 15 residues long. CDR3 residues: CASSPGGGSSYEQYF. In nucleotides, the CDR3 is TGCGCCAGCAGTCCCGGGGGGGGGAGCTCCTACGAGCAGTACTTC.

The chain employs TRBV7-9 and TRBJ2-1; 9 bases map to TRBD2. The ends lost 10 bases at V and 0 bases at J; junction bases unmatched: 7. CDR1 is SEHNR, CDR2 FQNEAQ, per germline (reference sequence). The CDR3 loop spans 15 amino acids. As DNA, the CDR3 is TGTGCCACCGTCTTTAGCGGGAGCTCCTACAATGAGCAGTTCTTC. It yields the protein CATVFSGSSYNEQFF.

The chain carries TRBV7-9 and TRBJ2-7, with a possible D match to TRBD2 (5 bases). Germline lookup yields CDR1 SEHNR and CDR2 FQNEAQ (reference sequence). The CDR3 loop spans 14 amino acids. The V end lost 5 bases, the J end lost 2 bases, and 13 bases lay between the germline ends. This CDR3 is CASSPWTDAYEQYF. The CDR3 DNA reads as TGTGCCAGCAGCCCTTGGACTGACGCCTACGAGCAGTACTTC.